These T cell receptor beta chains were read from a single sample in a study of OX40 agonist ivuxolimab in advanced cancers. Assay used: immunoSEQ multiplex PCR; TCRdb lists only in-frame clones, some missing. The sample lists 40,000 to 60,000 clones, around 90% occurring once. The sample was CD4+ or CD8+ T cells sorted from blood, taken in a trial of the OX40 agonist ivuxolimab. The receptors were sampled from an adult with an advanced solid tumor such as melanoma, head and neck, liver or kidney cancer. The CDR3 runs from the conserved cysteine through the conserved F or W. A D gene is named only where the DNA matches it firmly. Not all rows give a size; the values are once, few, many and, for expanded clones, a class.

V,J,size,D,DNA,CDR3
TRBV27,TRBJ2-5,NA,NA,TGTGCCAGCAGTTTATCGAGCAGGGGGGAGGGCCAGTACTTC,CASSLSSRGEGQYF
TRBV10-3,TRBJ2-2,NA,NA,TGTGCCATCGGGCCGGAAACCGGGGAGCTGTTTTTT,CAIGPETGELFF
TRBV4-1,TRBJ1-5,NA,NA,TGCGCCAGCAGCCAGGGAGGGCTGGGCAATCAGCCCCAGCATTTT,CASSQGGLGNQPQHF
TRBV4-1,TRBJ2-5,NA,TRBD1,TGCGCCAGCAGCCAAGACGGGACAGGGGGCGTAGAGACCCAGTACTTC,CASSQDGTGGVETQYF
TRBV6-5,TRBJ2-2,NA,TRBD1,TGTGCCAGCAGTCCCGGGACAGGAACCACCGGGGAGCTGTTTTTT,CASSPGTGTTGELFF
TRBV15,TRBJ2-7,NA,NA,TGTGCCACCAGCAGAGTCTCTACCTACGAGCAGTACTTC,CATSRVSTYEQYF
TRBV7-9,TRBJ2-3,once,NA,TGTGCCAGCAGCCAAAGCACAGATACGCAGTATTTT,CASSQSTDTQYF
TRBV28,TRBJ1-4,NA,NA,TGTGCCAGCAGTTTCATTACAGACGAAAAACTGTTTTTT,CASSFITDEKLFF
TRBV5-6,TRBJ1-5,NA,NA,TGTGCCAGCAGCTTGGGAATAGGGGTGAGTAATCAGCCCCAGCATTTT,CASSLGIGVSNQPQHF
TRBV30,TRBJ2-6,NA,NA,TGTGCCTGGAGTGTGGGGGCCCCCGCCTCTGGGGCCAACGTCCTGACTTTC,CAWSVGAPASGANVLTF
TRBV9,TRBJ2-3,few,NA,TGTGCCAGCAGCGTGAACAGGGGACTGGGCACAGATACGCAGTATTTT,CASSVNRGLGTDTQYF
TRBV5-1,TRBJ1-1,NA,NA,TGCGCCAGCAGCGAAACAGGGTACACTGAAGCTTTCTTT,CASSETGYTEAFF
TRBV5-6,TRBJ1-6,NA,NA,TGTGCCAGCAGCCCCCGGGACGGCTCCTATAATTCACCCCTCCACTTT,CASSPRDGSYNSPLHF
TRBV28,TRBJ2-7,NA,TRBD2,TGTGCCAGCAGTTTGGAGGGACTAGCGGGGAACTACGAGCAGTACTTC,CASSLEGLAGNYEQYF
TRBV12-5,TRBJ2-7,NA,NA,TGTGCTAGTGGTTTGGTACTCCGTGAGCCTACCTACGAGCAGTACTTC,CASGLVLREPTYEQYF
TRBV6-1,TRBJ1-2,NA,NA,TGTGCCAGCAGTGAAGCAACAGGGTACTATGGCTACACCTTC,CASSEATGYYGYTF
TRBV19,TRBJ1-3,NA,NA,TGTGCCACCGGGACTGGCAACTCTGGAAACACCATATATTTT,CATGTGNSGNTIYF
TRBV9,TRBJ2-5,NA,TRBD2,TGTGCCAGCAGCACTTCCCTTAGCGGGGTGGGGGAGACCCAGTACTTC,CASSTSLSGVGETQYF
TRBV5-6,TRBJ2-7,NA,NA,TGTGCCAGCAGCTTGCTATCCGGAGTTTCCCCCTCCTACGAGCAGTACTTC,CASSLLSGVSPSYEQYF
TRBV19,TRBJ2-1,NA,NA,TGTGCCAGTAGTATTATTAGGGAGGACAATGAGCAGTTCTTC,CASSIIREDNEQFF
TRBV18,TRBJ2-7,NA,NA,TGTGCCAGTTTCACGACTGGCTCGGAGTACGAGCAGTACTTC,CASFTTGSEYEQYF
TRBV27,TRBJ2-1,NA,TRBD2,TGTGCCAGCACTCAGACTAGCGGGCGGCGCTGGAATGAGCAGTTCTTC,CASTQTSGRRWNEQFF
TRBV7-8,TRBJ2-5,NA,NA,TGTGCCAGCAGCTTCCGGACCGGGACGCCAGAGAGGGAGACCCAGTACTTC,CASSFRTGTPERETQYF
TRBV6-1,TRBJ1-5,NA,NA,TGTGCCAGCAGTGTAATAAGGGAGGATCAGCCCCAGCATTTT,CASSVIREDQPQHF
TRBV9,TRBJ1-6,NA,NA,TGTGCCAGCAGCGTAGTAGGAAGCGGCGATTCACCCCTCCACTTT,CASSVVGSGDSPLHF
TRBV27,TRBJ2-7,NA,NA,TGTGCCAGCAGTTTAACTCAGCGGCACGAGCAGTACTTC,CASSLTQRHEQYF
TRBV11-2,TRBJ1-6,once,TRBD1,TGTGCCAGTGGGGACAGGGGCGTTAATTCACCCCTCCACTTT,CASGDRGVNSPLHF
TRBV28,TRBJ1-1,NA,NA,TGTGCCAGCAGACCCCCGGTTATAAGGGACACTGAAGCTTTCTTT,CASRPPVIRDTEAFF
TRBV19,TRBJ1-4,NA,TRBD1,TGTGCCAGTGAGAACATACAGGGGGCTAATGAAAAACTGTTTTTT,CASENIQGANEKLFF
TRBV7-9,TRBJ2-7,NA,TRBD2,TGTGCCAGCAGCTTGGCTAGCGGGGGATCTTCCTACGAGCAGTACTTC,CASSLASGGSSYEQYF
TRBV2,TRBJ2-7,NA,NA,TGTGCCAGCAGTGACAGTTCCTACGAGCAGTACTTC,CASSDSSYEQYF
TRBV27,TRBJ1-1,medium-sized,TRBD1,TGTGCCAGCAGCCGATTGGACAGGGCGGGCACTGAAGCTTTCTTT,CASSRLDRAGTEAFF
TRBV9,TRBJ2-7,NA,TRBD1,TGTGCCAGCAGCGTAGGGAGCGACAGGGGGAGCTACGAGCAGTACTTC,CASSVGSDRGSYEQYF
TRBV15,TRBJ2-1,NA,NA,TGTGCCACCAGCAGAGATCGGGCAGTCTCTAGCTACAATGAGCAGTTCTTC,CATSRDRAVSSYNEQFF
TRBV7-2,TRBJ2-7,NA,NA,TGTGCCAGCAGCTTATATTTCGAGCAGTACTTC,CASSLYFEQYF
TRBV6-1,TRBJ2-7,NA,TRBD1,TGTGCCAGCAGCGAAACAGGGGCTTCCTACGAGCAGTACTTC,CASSETGASYEQYF
TRBV5-1,TRBJ2-1,NA,TRBD2,TGCGCCAGCAGCCTTAGCCGATATCTACTAGCGGGGGGGCTCAATGAGCAGTTCTTC,CASSLSRYLLAGGLNEQFF
TRBV27,TRBJ2-3,once,NA,TGTGCCAGCAGCAGACTAGGCCTCACAGATACGCAGTATTTT,CASSRLGLTDTQYF
TRBV30,TRBJ2-7,NA,TRBD2,TGTGCCTGGAGTGCGGGGGGGACCTACGAGCAGTACTTC,CAWSAGGTYEQYF
TRBV2,TRBJ1-5,NA,TRBD1,TGTGCCAGCAGTATACAGGGGGCAGGTAGCAATCAGCCCCAGCATTTT,CASSIQGAGSNQPQHF
TRBV5-6,TRBJ1-1,NA,TRBD1,TGTGCCAGCAGCTGGGGGGGACAGGTTACCACTGAAGCTTTCTTT,CASSWGGQVTTEAFF
TRBV5-6,TRBJ1-1,NA,NA,TGTGCCAGCAGCCAGGCCACTGAAGCTTTCTTT,CASSQATEAFF
TRBV5-5,TRBJ2-7,NA,NA,TGTGCCAGCAGCTTGGTGGCAGGTACCTACGAGCAGTACTTC,CASSLVAGTYEQYF
TRBV2,TRBJ2-2,NA,TRBD2,TGTGCCAGCAGTGAAGTGGGGCTAGCGGGGGTTACCGGGGAGCTGTTTTTT,CASSEVGLAGVTGELFF
TRBV25-1,TRBJ1-2,NA,NA,TGTGCCAGCGTTGGCTCGATGGCGGGGATTGACTATGGCTACACCTTC,CASVGSMAGIDYGYTF
TRBV2,TRBJ1-1,few,NA,TGTGCCGGGAGACAGTTGAACACTGAAGCTTTCTTT,CAGRQLNTEAFF
TRBV6-9,TRBJ1-1,NA,TRBD1,TGTGCCCCTTTCCCGCAGGGGGCCCGAACTGAAGCTTTCTTT,CAPFPQGARTEAFF
TRBV27,TRBJ1-4,once,NA,TGTGCCAGCAGCTGGACGGGGACCTCAACTAATGAAAAACTGTTTTTT,CASSWTGTSTNEKLFF
TRBV10-3,TRBJ1-1,NA,TRBD1,TGTGCCACTGGGACAGGGGGCTCGAACACTGAAGCTTTCTTT,CATGTGGSNTEAFF
TRBV6-6,TRBJ1-6,NA,NA,TGTGCCAGCAGTTACGTGGACACGGAGGATTCACCCCTCCACTTT,CASSYVDTEDSPLHF
TRBV19,TRBJ1-6,NA,NA,TGTGCCAGTAAAGGGAGCTCCTATAATTCACCCCTCCACTTT,CASKGSSYNSPLHF